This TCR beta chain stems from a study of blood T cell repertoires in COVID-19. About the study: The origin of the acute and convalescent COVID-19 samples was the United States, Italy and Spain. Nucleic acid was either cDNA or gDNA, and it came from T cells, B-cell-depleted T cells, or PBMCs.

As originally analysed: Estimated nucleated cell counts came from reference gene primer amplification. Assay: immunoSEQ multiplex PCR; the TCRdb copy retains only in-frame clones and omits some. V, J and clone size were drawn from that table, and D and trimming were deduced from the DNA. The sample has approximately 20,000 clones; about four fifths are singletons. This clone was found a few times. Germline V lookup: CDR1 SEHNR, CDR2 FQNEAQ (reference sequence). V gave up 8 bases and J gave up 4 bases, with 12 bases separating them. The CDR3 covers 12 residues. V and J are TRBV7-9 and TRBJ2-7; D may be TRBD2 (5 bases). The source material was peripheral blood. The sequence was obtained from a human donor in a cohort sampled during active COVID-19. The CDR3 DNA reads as TGTGCCAGCGGAATACGAGGGTACGAGCAGTACTTC. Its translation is CASGIRGYEQYF.